Each of the 25 T cell receptor beta chains below was sequenced from the same sample in a study of CD8 T cells in ankylosing spondylitis (dated by TCRdb to 2015 to 2018). Libraries were constructed by 5' RACE. Sequencing was carried out with an Illumina HiSeq 2500. TCRdb reprocessed the public reads (quality trimming at Q25 with fastp, clone calling with MiXCR) and kept in-frame beta chains. Rows are unified per CDR3 protein, each entry keeping the most common DNA and genes. This sample has about 200,000 distinct CDR3 sequences in its table, and around 13% of those were observed once. Approximately 15% of the sample is taken by the ten largest. The sequencing sample was made of blood, either unsorted or a sorted T cell fraction (not recorded which). The receptor source for this set is a male donor with ankylosing spondylitis or in good health (not recorded which).

V is TRBV4-1 and J is TRBJ2-3; no reliable D call. Germline CDR1 and CDR2: MGHRA and YSYEKL. V was clipped by 2 bases and J by 5 bases, with 8 bases between them. This CDR3 contains 13 residues. The CDR3 protein is CASSQPMGDTQYF. In DNA form, the CDR3 reads TGCGCCAGCAGCCAACCTATGGGAGATACGCAGTATTTT.

The chain has TRBV19 and TRBJ2-7; TRBD1 or TRBD2 may be the D gene (5 bases each). Per the germline V gene, CDR1 is LNHDA and CDR2 is SQIVND (reference sequence). The CDR3 covers 12 residues. Between the trimmed V and J ends, which lost 3 bases and 6 bases, there was a span of 9 bases. The CDR3 region is CASSIGGGEQYF. In DNA, the CDR3 is TGTGCCAGTAGTATCGGTGGGGGCGAGCAGTACTTC. Combining the CDR3 with reference TRBV19 and TRBJ2-7 gives the whole variable domain DGGITQSPKYLFRKEGQNVTLSCEQNLNHDAMYWYRQDPGQGLRLIYYSQIVNDFQKGDIAEGYSVSREKKESFPLTVTSAQKNPTAFYLCASSIGGGEQYFGPGTRLTVT.

The chain is built from TRBV19 and TRBJ1-2; D is perhaps TRBD1 (6 bases). The CDR3 sequence is 15 residues long. Trimming removed 2 bases at V and 5 bases at J, with 15 bases between. Germline CDR1 reads LNHDA; CDR2 reads SQIVND (reference sequence). The CDR3 DNA reads as TGTGCCAGTAGTATACCTTCCGGACAGATGTATGGCTACACCTTC. Translation gives CASSIPSGQMYGYTF.

The chain has TRBV7-9 and TRBJ1-2; tentatively, D is TRBD1 (6 bases). This CDR3 has 16 amino acids. Germline loops: CDR1 SEHNR, CDR2 FQNEAQ (reference sequence). V lost 3 bases, J lost 5 bases, and 19 bases lay in between. CDR3 in DNA: TGTGCCAGCAGCTTTACAAACAACGACAGGCGGTATGGCTACACCTTC. It specifies CASSFTNNDRRYGYTF. The full variable domain, rest sourced from reference TRBV7-9 and TRBJ1-2, is DTGVSQNPRHKITKRGQNVTFRCDPISEHNRLYWYRQTLGQGPEFLTYFQNEAQLEKSRLLSDRFSAERPKGSFSTLEIQRTEQGDSAMYLCASSFTNNDRRYGYTFGSGTRLTVV.

The chain links TRBV3-1 to TRBJ2-7; D unclear. There are 13 residues in the CDR3. V was cut by 0 bases and J by 6 bases, with 9 bases left in between. The V gene's germline CDR1 is LGHDT and CDR2 YNNKEL (reference sequence). The CDR3 is CASSQDLSLEQYF. CDR3 bases: TGTGCCAGCAGCCAAGATCTGAGTCTCGAGCAGTACTTC.

This clonotype was observed a handful of times. The rearrangement links TRBV12-3 or TRBV12-4 to TRBJ2-7, with 10 bases aligning to TRBD2. Losses at the gene ends were 6 bases for V and 2 bases for J; bases not matched to a gene: 7. The CDR3 has 15 residues. CDR3: CASSSTSGVPYEQYF. For the CDR3, the DNA is TGTGCCAGCAGCTCAACTAGCGGGGTTCCCTACGAGCAGTACTTC.

The V gene is TRBV6-5, the J gene TRBJ1-1; 9 bases line up with TRBD1. The CDR3 spans 15 residues. V was clipped by 0 bases and J by 4 bases; unmatched bases: 3. Germline V gene lookup returns CDR1 MNHEY and CDR2 SVGAGI. The CDR3 nucleotides read TGTGCCAGCAGTTACTCTGGGACAGGGAGCACTGAAGCTTTCTTT. Residues: CASSYSGTGSTEAFF.

J is TRBJ1-3 and V is TRBV12-3 or TRBV12-4; the D is unclear. Trimming removed 3 bases at V and 0 bases at J, with 21 bases between. The CDR3 sequence is 19 residues long. The CDR3 protein is CASSFTHLSGSPSGNTIYF. The CDR3 coding sequence is TGTGCCAGCAGTTTTACCCACCTTTCCGGGTCCCCCTCTGGAAACACCATATATTTT.

The sample holds a few counts of this clonotype. The V gene is TRBV7-6, the J gene TRBJ2-3; D not resolved. V shed 6 bases and J shed 0 bases, with 10 bases lying between them. There are 14 residues in the CDR3. Germline assignment: CDR1 SGHVS and CDR2 FNYEAQ. Written as DNA, the CDR3 is TGTGCCAGCAGGTCGGCCCGGAGCACAGATACGCAGTATTTT. Protein product: CASRSARSTDTQYF.

This clonotype appeared many times. The J gene is TRBJ1-2, the V gene TRBV5-1, with D hard to call. From germline, CDR1 is SGHRS and CDR2 YFSETQ. The CDR3 is 11 amino acids. Trimming took 0 bases from V and 4 from J, leaving 1 base between them. The CDR3 spells CASSLGYGYTF. CDR3 sequence (DNA): TGCGCCAGCAGCTTGGGCTATGGCTACACCTTC.

The chain couples TRBV30 to TRBJ1-5, with TRBD1 as a possible D gene (6 bases). This CDR3 contains 12 residues. Per the germline V gene, CDR1 is GTSNPN and CDR2 is SVGIG (reference sequence). In DNA form, the CDR3 reads TGTGCAACGGGGGCGGGCAATCAGCCCCAGCATTTT. This gives the protein CATGAGNQPQHF.

This clonotype came up a few times. The rearrangement joins TRBV5-1 to TRBJ2-1; TRBD2 might be the D (6 bases). Germline assignment: CDR1 SGHRS and CDR2 YFSETQ. The CDR3 spans 14 residues. The ends were cut back, 3 bases at V and 6 bases at J, with 13 bases in the middle. The CDR3 loop is CASSSIGGGNEQFF. The CDR3 nucleotides are TGCGCCAGCAGCTCGATTGGGGGAGGCAATGAGCAGTTCTTC.

The V gene is TRBV14, the J gene TRBJ2-5; the D call may be TRBD1 or TRBD2 (5 bases each). The germline gives CDR1 SGHDN, CDR2 FVKESK. CDR3 size: 14 residues. The ends were cut back, 0 bases at V and 10 bases at J, with 15 bases in the middle. The CDR3, as DNA: TGTGCCAGCAGCCAAGAAGGGGAAATAGGAGGCCAGTACTTC. It is translated as CASSQEGEIGGQYF.

The V gene is TRBV6-1, the J gene TRBJ1-6; 10 bases match TRBD1. V lost 6 bases to trimming and J lost 11 bases; unmatched junction nucleotides: 4. The CDR3 runs 13 residues. Germline values: CDR1 MNHNS, CDR2 SASEGT. In DNA, the CDR3 is TGTGCCAGCAGGGACAGGGGGTTAACACCCCTCCACTTT. This gives the protein CASRDRGLTPLHF.

The table lists this clonotype with a few counts. The chain couples TRBV2 to TRBJ2-1; D may be TRBD1 (5 bases). V lost 3 bases and J lost 9, with 18 bases in between. The germline V gene has CDR1 SNHLY and CDR2 FYNNEI. The CDR3 covers 15 residues. Written as DNA, the CDR3 is TGTGCCAGCAGTGATGGAGCAGGGCCCCTCAGTGAGCAGTTCTTC. It yields the protein CASSDGAGPLSEQFF.

This chain joins TRBV2 and TRBJ2-6, with 10 bases aligning to TRBD1. Unmatched junction bases numbered 0, after V lost 4 bases and J lost 0 bases. The CDR3 contains 16 residues. CDR1 is SNHLY and CDR2 is FYNNEI in the germline V gene. The CDR3 DNA sequence: TGTGCCAGCAGTGGGACAGGGGGCTCTGGGGCCAACGTCCTGACTTTC. Translated, it gives CASSGTGGSGANVLTF.

This clonotype was observed a handful of times. The V call is TRBV5-1, the J call TRBJ2-2; 12 nucleotides match TRBD2. Germline lookup yields CDR1 SGHRS and CDR2 YFSETQ. V gave up 4 bases and J gave up 0 bases; unmatched junction bases: 7. The CDR3 sequence is 18 residues long. In DNA form, the CDR3 reads TGCGCCAGCAGCCCGGGACTAGCGGGTCCAACGAACACCGGGGAGCTGTTTTTT. Protein: CASSPGLAGPTNTGELFF.

This clonotype came up many times. This chain joins TRBV12-3 or TRBV12-4 and TRBJ1-1, with a possible D match to TRBD1 (6 bases). With 3 bases removed from V and 4 bases from J, the gap between germline ends came to 15 bases. The CDR3 has 15 residues. This CDR3 reads CASSFEEGEITEAFF. DNA of the CDR3: TGTGCCAGCAGTTTCGAGGAGGGGGAGATCACTGAAGCTTTCTTT.

This clonotype showed up just a few times. J is TRBJ2-5 and V is TRBV2; a possible D gene is TRBD1 (6 bases). Trimming took off 10 bases at V and 5 bases at J, with 17 bases between the two ends. CDR3 length: 13 residues. Looked up from germline, CDR1 is SNHLY and CDR2 is FYNNEI. CDR3 region: CATQKEGVETQYF. The CDR3 DNA reads TGTGCCACCCAAAAAGAGGGGGTGGAGACCCAGTACTTC.

A few counts support this clonotype. V is TRBV27 and J is TRBJ2-4; a possible D gene is TRBD1 (5 bases). The CDR3 consists of 14 residues. The V gene lost 7 bases and the J gene lost 1 base, with 11 bases spanning the gap. CDR1 MNHEY and CDR2 SMNVEV come from the germline V gene (reference sequence). The CDR3 DNA is TGTGCCAGCACAGTTTCAGGGGCCAAAAACATTCAGTACTTC. Translated, it gives CASTVSGAKNIQYF.

In its sample, this clonotype was seen a few times. The genes are TRBV27 and TRBJ2-1; D call uncertain. Germline CDR1 MNHEY, CDR2 SMNVEV (reference sequence). V was shortened by 5 bases and J by 3 bases, with 17 bases between the two germline ends. The CDR3 sequence is 16 residues long. CDR3 amino acids: CASSPRSLSFYNEQFF. CDR3 DNA: TGTGCCAGCAGTCCCAGAAGCCTGTCCTTCTACAATGAGCAGTTCTTC.

This clonotype was detected a few times. V and J are TRBV9 and TRBJ2-7; D possibly corresponds to TRBD1 (6 bases). The CDR3 has 15 amino acids. Deletions cut 0 bases from V and 0 bases from J, with 10 bases between. In germline, CDR1 is SGDLS, CDR2 YYNGEE. CDR3 nucleotides: TGTGCCAGCAGCGTAGGATCAGGGGTCTCCTACGAGCAGTACTTC. Its protein is CASSVGSGVSYEQYF.

This sequence joins TRBV6-1 and TRBJ2-7; weak D call: TRBD2 (5 bases). The V gene's germline CDR1 is MNHNS and CDR2 SASEGT. The V end lost 4 bases, the J end lost 0 bases, and 13 bases lay between the germline ends. CDR3 length: 15 residues. The CDR3 region has the DNA TGTGCCAGCAGTGGTATCTCTAGCAGCTCCTACGAGCAGTACTTC. Its protein product is CASSGISSSSYEQYF.

V usage is TRBV29-1 and J usage is TRBJ2-1; 9 bases align to TRBD1. The CDR3 is made up of 14 amino acids. Per the germline V gene, CDR1 is SQVTM and CDR2 is ANQGSEA. V dropped 4 bases and J dropped 8; count of bases not matched to a gene: 9. This chain's CDR3 is CSVARDRVVDEQFF. CDR3 bases: TGCAGCGTTGCCCGGGACAGGGTGGTCGATGAGCAGTTCTTC.

This clonotype was counted a few times. This chain joins TRBV5-4 and TRBJ1-2, with TRBD1 matching 7 bases. Germline assignment: CDR1 SGHNT and CDR2 YYREEE (reference sequence). Germline trimming cut 0 bases from V and 7 bases from J; bases unmatched to any gene: 6. The CDR3 loop spans 14 amino acids. The CDR3 DNA sequence: TGTGCCAGCAGCTTGGAGGGGGCGCTCCCTGGCTACACCTTC. Its protein product is CASSLEGALPGYTF.